Here is one T cell receptor (beta chain) with its context. J lost 10 bases, V lost 2 bases, and 27 bases had no gene match. CDR3 size: 23 residues. Looked up from germline, CDR1 is SGDLS and CDR2 is YYNGEE. The sample comes from a study of cytomegalovirus exposure and HLA in healthy donors. Background on the study: The Caucasian-associated ancestry cluster contained 81% of the roughly 400 genotyped donors.

Samples came from healthy bone marrow donors. A multiplex PCR was run with 60 Vbeta primers and 13 Jbeta primers. This table comes from immunoSEQ multiplex PCR, and its TCRdb copy is limited to in-frame clones, with some not included. The table shows 130,000 or so clones, with just under 75% occurring only once. The V and J genes are TRBV9 and TRBJ2-1; the match to TRBD2 covers 16 bases. The receptor was derived from a man aged 35 to 55 in good health and CMV-seropositive. Sequences were obtained from PBMCs. CDR3 in amino acids: CASSVRGVGDPGLAGGPRGEQFF. The CDR3, as DNA: TGTGCCAGCAGCGTGAGAGGGGTCGGGGATCCGGGACTAGCGGGAGGGCCAAGAGGGGAGCAGTTCTTC.